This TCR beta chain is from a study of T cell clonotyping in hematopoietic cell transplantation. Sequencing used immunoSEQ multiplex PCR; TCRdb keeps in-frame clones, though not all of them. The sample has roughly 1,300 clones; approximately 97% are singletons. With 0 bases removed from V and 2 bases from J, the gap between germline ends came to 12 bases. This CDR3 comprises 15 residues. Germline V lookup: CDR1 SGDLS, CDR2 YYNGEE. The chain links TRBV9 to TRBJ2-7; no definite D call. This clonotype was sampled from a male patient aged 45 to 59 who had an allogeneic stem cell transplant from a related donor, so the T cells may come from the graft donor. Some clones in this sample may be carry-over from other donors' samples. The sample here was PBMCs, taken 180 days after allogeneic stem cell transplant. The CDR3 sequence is CASSVESGRTYEQYF. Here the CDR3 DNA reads TGTGCCAGCAGCGTAGAGTCCGGCAGAACCTACGAGCAGTACTTC.